This T cell receptor (beta chain) was identified in a study of blood T cells in healthy people across ages. Sample-barcoded 5' priming and a J-beta primer mix drove a second PCR of roughly 7 to 11 cycles. TCRdb reprocessed the 5' RACE reads via MiXCR and lists one record per CDR3 protein. The profile shows under 1,100,000 distinct CDR3 sequences, about 23% of them singletons. Study observations and caveats: Underestimates were what the diversity estimates from one million T cells were considered to be.

In this sample, this clonotype turned up a few times. Its antigen is as yet unknown. Germline V gives CDR1 MNHEY, CDR2 SVGAGI. CDR3 size: 16 residues. V shed 2 bases and J 3 bases; nucleotides not matched to a gene: 3. Every donor provided approximately 10 milliliters of peripheral blood. The sample also formed part of further work on T cells of mothers and their children.

The TCR comes from a girl aged 2 to 10 in good health. The chain couples TRBV6-5 to TRBJ2-3, with 12 positions matching TRBD2. Sequences were obtained from blood. The DNA of the CDR3 is TGTGCCAGCAGTTACCTAGCGGGGGGGTCGACAGATACGCAGTATTTT. Protein sequence: CASSYLAGGSTDTQYF.